What follows are 20 T cell receptor beta chains derived from one specimen sequenced in a study of CD8 T cells in ankylosing spondylitis. TCRdb recomputed calls from the 5' RACE reads with MiXCR, one row per CDR3 protein. Found here are about 30,000 distinct CDR3 sequences, around 14% of them singletons; the top ten hold approximately 40%. Sequenced input: blood. The receptors come from a male donor with ankylosing spondylitis or in good health (not recorded which).

This clonotype was seen many times. This rearrangement joins TRBV20-1 to TRBJ2-3; D is possibly TRBD2 (6 bases). Trimming took 6 bases from V and 6 from J, leaving 19 bases between them. The CDR3 spans 14 residues. Germline V lookup: CDR1 DFQATT, CDR2 SNEGSKA (reference sequence). In DNA form, the CDR3 reads TGCAGTGCCAAAGCGGCGGGAACGATGGATACGCAGTATTTT. Translation gives CSAKAAGTMDTQYF.

V gene TRBV4-1 combines with J gene TRBJ2-7, with 7 bases matching TRBD1. The germline V gene has CDR1 MGHRA and CDR2 YSYEKL. The V gene end was trimmed by 0 bases and the J gene end by 6 bases; junction bases not matched to a gene: 5. This CDR3 is 14 amino acids long. The CDR3 DNA follows: TGCGCCAGCAGCCAAGACGGGACAGCGGCCGAGCAGTACTTC. Amino acids: CASSQDGTAAEQYF.

The rearrangement joins TRBV28 to TRBJ2-3; D unclear. The CDR3 runs to 15 residues. Looked up from germline, CDR1 is MDHEN and CDR2 is SYDVKM. Trimming left V 2 bases short and J 3 bases short, with 12 bases between. CDR3 sequence (DNA): TGTGCCAGCAGTTTACACAGCGATTTAACAGATACGCAGTATTTT. This encodes CASSLHSDLTDTQYF.

The chain combines TRBV4-3 with TRBJ2-2; the D is unclear. The CDR3 is made up of 14 amino acids. V was pared by 1 base and J by 6 bases, with 9 bases between. The germline CDR1 and CDR2 sequences are LGHNA and YSLEER. The DNA for the CDR3 is TGCGCCAGCAGCCAAGTTTTTCGGGCCGGGGAGCTGTTTTTT. Protein: CASSQVFRAGELFF.

This clonotype was recorded many times. The chain links TRBV7-2 to TRBJ2-3, with no clear D. The CDR3 is 14 amino acids. Trimming left V 5 bases short and J 1 base short, with 10 bases between. Per germline, CDR1 SGHTA and CDR2 FQGNSA. CDR3: CASSTAFGTDTQYF. Here the CDR3 DNA reads TGTGCCAGCAGCACCGCCTTTGGCACAGATACGCAGTATTTT.

This chain uses TRBV20-1 with TRBJ2-7, with D perhaps matching TRBD2 (5 bases). The CDR3 covers 13 residues. Trimming removed 0 bases at V and 7 bases at J, with 13 bases between. Germline V gene data show CDR1 as DFQATT and CDR2 as SNEGSKA (reference sequence). In nucleotides, the CDR3 is TGCAGTGCTAGAGATCCCGGGGTGGGAGAGCAGTACGTC. Protein sequence: CSARDPGVGEQYV.

This clonotype was counted at least ten times. The chain uses TRBV20-1 and TRBJ2-5; D is unclear. The CDR3 sequence is 15 residues long. Trimming stripped 1 base from V and 1 base from J, with 13 bases between. CDR1 DFQATT and CDR2 SNEGSKA come from the germline V gene (reference sequence). In nucleotides, the CDR3 is TGCAGTGCTAGAGTATCGGCAGGCCTCCAAGAGACCCAGTACTTC. Translated, it gives CSARVSAGLQETQYF.

This clonotype was seen a few times. The genes are TRBV20-1 and TRBJ2-1, with TRBD2 matching 10 bases. The length of the CDR3 is 12 residues. Looked up from germline, CDR1 is DFQATT and CDR2 is SNEGSKA (reference sequence). After removal of 5 bases from V and 9 bases from J, the junction contained 4 bases not matched to a gene. CDR3 DNA: TGCAGTGCTCGGAGCGGGGGGGCTGAGCAGTTCTTC. Residues: CSARSGGAEQFF.

There are a few counts of this clonotype. The chain recombines TRBV14 with TRBJ1-2; 7 bases agree with TRBD1. Unmatched junction bases numbered 4, after V lost 4 bases and J lost 8 bases. Germline V gene data show CDR1 as SGHDN and CDR2 as FVKESK. The length of the CDR3 is 12 residues. Here the CDR3 reads CASSRDRWGYTF. CDR3 nucleotide sequence: TGTGCCAGCAGCCGGGACAGATGGGGCTACACCTTC.

This clonotype was detected a few times. The chain links TRBV7-2 to TRBJ2-2; perhaps TRBD1 as D (5 bases). Germline V CDR1 and CDR2: SGHTA, FQGNSA. V lost 5 bases to trimming and J lost 8 bases, with 15 bases between them. The CDR3 covers 14 residues. The CDR3 nucleotides read TGTGCCAGCAGCCTCAGGACACCTAGGGGGGAGCTGTTTTTT. Amino acids: CASSLRTPRGELFF.

The J gene is TRBJ1-4, the V gene TRBV28; 8 nucleotides line up with TRBD1. With V trimmed by 2 bases and J by 5 bases, 7 bases remained unmatched. Per germline, CDR1 MDHEN and CDR2 SYDVKM. The CDR3 has 16 residues. The CDR3 loop reads CASSLRPRGRNEKLFF. In DNA form, the CDR3 reads TGTGCCAGCAGTTTAAGGCCCAGGGGGCGGAATGAAAAACTGTTTTTT.

On this clonotype itself: At one end the junction does not follow the germline gene, possibly because of a read error. CDR3 in DNA: TGCAGCGCTGAAGGGGACAATGAGCAGTTCTTC. Translated: CSAEGDNEQFF. The V and J genes are TRBV29-1 and TRBJ2-1, with D possibly being TRBD1 (5 bases). Germline V gene sequence: CDR1 SQVTM, CDR2 ANQGSEA. CDR3 size: 11 residues.

This clonotype was counted a few times. This sequence joins TRBV20-1 and TRBJ2-1; 7 bases map to TRBD2. There are 15 residues in the CDR3. Trimming cost V 3 bases and J 6 bases; bases outside gene matches: 11. From germline, CDR1 is DFQATT and CDR2 SNEGSKA (reference sequence). CDR3 residues: CSASRRGIRGNEQFF. The CDR3 DNA sequence: TGCAGTGCTAGCAGGCGGGGGATCAGAGGCAATGAGCAGTTCTTC.

The V gene is TRBV9, the J gene TRBJ2-3, with unresolved D. Per germline, CDR1 SGDLS and CDR2 YYNGEE. CDR3 size: 14 residues. The V end lost 4 bases, the J end lost 4 bases, and 13 bases lay between the germline ends. The CDR3 bases are TGTGCCAGCAGCCTAGGGTTCTCGGCAGATACGCAGTATTTT. Translated, it gives CASSLGFSADTQYF.

The table lists this clonotype with a few counts. The chain recombines TRBV27 with TRBJ2-5; TRBD2 might be the D (6 bases). Germline CDR1 and CDR2: MNHEY and SMNVEV (reference sequence). The CDR3 has 15 residues. The V end lost 3 bases, the J end lost 2 bases, and 13 bases lay between the germline ends. The CDR3 nucleotides read TGTGCCAGCAGTTTGGACGCCGGGGGACAAGAGACCCAGTACTTC. As protein: CASSLDAGGQETQYF.

There are a few counts of this clonotype. The chain couples TRBV9 to TRBJ2-2, with D hard to call. Trimming cost V 1 base and J 6 bases, with 10 bases left between them. The CDR3 is made up of 14 amino acids. Germline CDR1 reads SGDLS; CDR2 reads YYNGEE. For the CDR3, the DNA is TGTGCCAGCAGCGTAAGGCGTGAGGCCGGGGAGCTGTTTTTT. Encoded protein: CASSVRREAGELFF.

The V gene is TRBV4-3, the J gene TRBJ1-5; the match to TRBD1 covers 9 bases. From germline, CDR1 is LGHNA and CDR2 YSLEER. Trimming took 0 bases from V and 6 from J; bases not matched to a gene: 3. There are 15 residues in the CDR3. The CDR3 protein is CASSQEQGATQPQHF. The DNA for the CDR3 is TGCGCCAGCAGCCAAGAACAGGGGGCTACTCAGCCCCAGCATTTT.

This chain connects TRBV5-6 to TRBJ1-1; 10 bases align to TRBD1. Germline CDR1 is SGHDT and CDR2 is YYEEEE. CDR3 length: 16 amino acids. J lost 1 base, V lost 3 bases, and 6 bases had no gene match. CDR3 coding DNA: TGTGCCAGCAGCTCGGGGACAGGGGACGCGAACACTGAAGCTTTCTTT. Residues: CASSSGTGDANTEAFF.

This sequence joins TRBV9 and TRBJ1-3, with 10 positions matching TRBD1. The CDR3 is made up of 15 amino acids. V lost 4 bases and J lost 2; bases outside the gene matches: 3. CDR1 and CDR2 (germline): SGDLS, YYNGEE. The DNA for the CDR3 is TGTGCCAGCAGCCCTGGGACAGGGGCTGGAAACACCATATATTTT. Its translation: CASSPGTGAGNTIYF.

There are a few counts of this clonotype. The chain has TRBV7-2 and TRBJ2-3; D is ambiguous. Germline values: CDR1 SGHTA, CDR2 FQGNSA. Trimming left V 4 bases short and J 5 bases short, with 13 bases between. The CDR3 covers 14 residues. CDR3 residues: CASSSGLQQDTQYF. CDR3 nucleotides: TGTGCCAGCAGCTCTGGCCTACAACAAGATACGCAGTATTTT.